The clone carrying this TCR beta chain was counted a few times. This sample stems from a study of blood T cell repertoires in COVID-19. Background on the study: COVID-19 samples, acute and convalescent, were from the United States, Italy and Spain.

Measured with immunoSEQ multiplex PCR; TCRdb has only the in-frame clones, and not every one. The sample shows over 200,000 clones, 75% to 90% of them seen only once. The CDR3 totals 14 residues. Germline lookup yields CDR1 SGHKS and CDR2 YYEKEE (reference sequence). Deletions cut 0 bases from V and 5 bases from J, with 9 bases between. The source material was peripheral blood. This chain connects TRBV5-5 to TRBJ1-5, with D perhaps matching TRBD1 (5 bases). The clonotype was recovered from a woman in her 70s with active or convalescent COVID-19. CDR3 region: CASSLVGGDQPQHF. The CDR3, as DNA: TGTGCCAGCAGCTTGGTAGGAGGGGATCAGCCCCAGCATTTT.